A selection of T cell receptor beta chains follows, all from one sample in a study of shared clonotypes between healthy human individuals. Using immunoSEQ multiplex PCR, the repertoire was profiled, and TCRdb retains in-frame clones only, with some absent. The top ten hold 0.36% of the sample, which has about 2.4 million clones, approximately 93% seen once. The sequencing input was naive CD4+ T cells from PBMCs. These receptors were collected from a man in his late teens or twenties in good health. Some clones in this sample may be carry-over from other donors' samples. CDR3s include the opening cysteine and the closing phenylalanine or tryptophan.

j_gene	v_gene	CDR3aa
TRBJ1-6	TRBV5-1	CASSPEQGSPNSPLHF
TRBJ1-2	TRBV5-6	CASSKGQLYGYTF
TRBJ1-5	TRBV2	CASRVNSNQPQHF
TRBJ2-3	TRBV5-1	CASSETPGGTQYF
TRBJ2-2	TRBV7-7	CASTLGREDTGELFF
TRBJ2-1	TRBV15	CATSRVYNEQFF
TRBJ2-3	TRBV7-2	CASSLVTFTDTQYF
TRBJ1-2	TRBV20-1	CRASGYTF
TRBJ1-3	TRBV5-1	CASSQTGSSGNTIYF
TRBJ2-1	TRBV7-3	CASSGGIYNEQFF
TRBJ2-7	TRBV11-2	CASSMGQGSGEQYF
TRBJ2-5	TRBV11-2	CASSQGSGRAWRETQYF
TRBJ2-5	TRBV18	CASSPLRGNQETQYF
TRBJ2-2	TRBV5-1	CASSLALGGELFF
TRBJ2-5	TRBV6-1	CATERGASQETQYF
TRBJ1-6	TRBV28	CASSSWGTNSPLHF
TRBJ1-4	TRBV6-5	CASSSQGITNEKLFF
TRBJ2-5	TRBV11-2	CASSTNPLRETQYF
TRBJ2-7	TRBV9	CASSVGEGESSYEQYF
TRBJ2-6	TRBV27	CASRSGANVLTF
TRBJ2-5	TRBV7-3	CASSLLKQETQYF
TRBJ1-3	TRBV4-1	CASSQGLYSGNTIYF
TRBJ2-3	TRBV19	CASSQYRQGTGTDTQYF
TRBJ2-7	TRBV6-5	CASRMGGYEQYF
TRBJ2-3	TRBV28	CASGLVSDYTDTQYF
TRBJ2-7	TRBV7-2	CASSRNRPRGEQYF
TRBJ2-2	TRBV5-1	CASSPSGSIVGGVTGELFF
TRBJ2-7	TRBV28	CASSFGMWRKGVYEQYF
TRBJ2-7	TRBV15	CATSRDWAGGRNEQYF
TRBJ2-2	TRBV28	CASSPFRRRPGELFF
TRBJ2-6	TRBV14	CASSQRHGWANVLTF
TRBJ2-7	TRBV10-1	CASSERGLYEQYF
TRBJ2-5	TRBV6-1	CASSQYWDRQETQYF
TRBJ1-6	TRBV28	CASNFKGSPLHF
TRBJ2-1	TRBV6-5	CASSYGRTYNEQFF
TRBJ2-2	TRBV2	CASNSGQKNTGELFF
TRBJ2-7	TRBV28	CASSPRGLADYEQYF
TRBJ2-2	TRBV7-3	CASSSEKDRGLAGGHDTGELFF
TRBJ1-2	TRBV2	CASAGQNYGYTF
TRBJ2-2	TRBV12-5	CASGLVSGTGELFF
TRBJ2-5	TRBV5-4	CASSFDRGGGTQYF
TRBJ2-2	TRBV4-3	CASSQGLTQGAGTGELFF
TRBJ1-5	TRBV19	CASTDSGGNQPQHF
TRBJ1-5	TRBV6-6	CASSTRGSSNQPQHF
TRBJ2-5	TRBV28	CASTLAGAKTQYF
TRBJ1-1	TRBV2	CASSPDRVGTEAFF
TRBJ2-7	TRBV23-1	CASTRTSGLPYYYEQYF
TRBJ1-3	TRBV19	CASRQGFYRGTIYF
TRBJ2-1	TRBV9	CASSVSRKSYNEQFF
TRBJ2-1	TRBV5-8	CASSLGTSGIYNEQFF
TRBJ1-4	TRBV7-7	CASSLALREKLFF
TRBJ2-7	TRBV25-1	CASSEYGRQAHEQYF